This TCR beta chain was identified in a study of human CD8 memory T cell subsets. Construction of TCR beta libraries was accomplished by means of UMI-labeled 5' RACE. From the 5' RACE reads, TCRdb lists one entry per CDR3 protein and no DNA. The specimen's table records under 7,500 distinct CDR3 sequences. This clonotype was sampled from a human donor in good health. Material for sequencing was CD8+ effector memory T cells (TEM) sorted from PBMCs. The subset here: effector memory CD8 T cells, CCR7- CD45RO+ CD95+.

CDR3 sequence: CSVGGLTGPDTQYF. The chain employs TRBV29-1 and TRBJ2-3; TCRdb gives TRBD1 as the D gene, but with no DNA this cannot be confirmed. CDR1 and CDR2 (germline): SQVTM, ANQGSEA. This CDR3 region has 14 residues.